Given below is one T cell receptor beta chain in context. The authors' processing: Reference gene primer amplification yielded estimated nucleated cell counts. Some clones are missing from TCRdb's copy, which holds only in-frame ones; the method was immunoSEQ multiplex PCR. V and J calls and clone size come straight from that table; D and trimming were deduced from the DNA. The data contain a few hundred thousand clones, roughly 86% of them singletons. The entry originates in a study of blood T cell repertoires in COVID-19. Study-level background: PBMCs, B-cell-depleted T cells, or T cells provided the cDNA or gDNA that made up the material.

Deletions cut 0 bases from V and 12 bases from J, with 18 bases between. The CDR3 extends over 15 amino acids. Germline V gives CDR1 SGHRS, CDR2 YFSETQ. The sequencing sample was made of peripheral blood. The receptor was derived from a woman in her 30s with acute or convalescent COVID-19. This rearrangement joins TRBV5-1 to TRBJ1-4; D is unclear. The CDR3 DNA reads as TGCGCCAGCAGCTTGGGTCGGGGAGCAGTTGGGGAACTGTTTTTT. Translating gives CASSLGRGAVGELFF.